Below, 32 T cell receptor beta chains from the same sample are listed, as sequenced in a study of blood T cell repertoires in COVID-19. The table came from immunoSEQ multiplex PCR; TCRdb's copy has only in-frame clones and leaves some out. The sample contains approximately 74,000 clones, around 90% of which appear only once. Material: peripheral blood. The origin of the receptors is a man between 70 and 80 years old with acute or convalescent COVID-19.

This rearrangement joins TRBV19 to TRBJ2-5; D is unclear. Germline V lookup: CDR1 LNHDA, CDR2 SQIVND (reference sequence). The CDR3 runs 11 residues. The V gene lost 5 bases and the J gene lost 5 bases, with 6 bases spanning the gap. The DNA for the CDR3 is TGTGCCAGTAGTGTCTCGGAGACCCAGTACTTC. This sequence encodes CASSVSETQYF. Full variable domain (outside the CDR3, taken from reference TRBV19 and TRBJ2-5): DGGITQSPKYLFRKEGQNVTLSCEQNLNHDAMYWYRQDPGQGLRLIYYSQIVNDFQKGDIAEGYSVSREKKESFPLTVTSAQKNPTAFYLCASSVSETQYFGPGTRLLVL.

The genes are TRBV28 and TRBJ2-2; 8 bases are shared with TRBD1. After removal of 5 bases from V and 3 bases from J, the junction contained 8 bases not matched to a gene. This CDR3 has 16 residues. Germline lookup yields CDR1 MDHEN and CDR2 SYDVKM. The CDR3 DNA reads TGTGCCAGCAGTCCAGGGCAGGGGGCGTACACCGGGGAGCTGTTTTTT. Residues: CASSPGQGAYTGELFF.

The chain recombines TRBV18 with TRBJ1-1; D unresolved. This CDR3 comprises 14 residues. V was shortened by 3 bases and J by 5 bases, with 13 bases between the two germline ends. The germline gives CDR1 KGHSH, CDR2 LQKENI. The CDR3 spells CASSPQTGGTEAFF. The CDR3 DNA reads as TGTGCCAGCTCACCCCAGACTGGAGGGACTGAAGCTTTCTTT.

J is TRBJ2-7 and V is TRBV9; TRBD2 agrees at 13 bases. Germline V gene data show CDR1 as SGDLS and CDR2 as YYNGEE. There are 18 residues in the CDR3. After removal of 4 bases from V and 3 bases from J, the junction contained 13 bases not matched to a gene. The CDR3 sequence: CASSPRTSGSSYDYEQYF. The DNA of the CDR3 is TGTGCCAGCAGCCCTAGGACTAGCGGGAGTTCATACGACTACGAGCAGTACTTC.

The chain combines TRBV2 with TRBJ2-1; a possible D gene is TRBD1 (5 bases). Germline V gene data show CDR1 as SNHLY and CDR2 as FYNNEI. CDR3 length: 15 residues. Trimming pared 6 bases from V and 0 bases from J, leaving 12 bases between. DNA of the CDR3: TGTGCCAGCAGCCGAGACAGAAGCTCCTACAATGAGCAGTTCTTC. This translates into CASSRDRSSYNEQFF.

The chain couples TRBV19 to TRBJ1-5; D not certain. In germline, CDR1 is LNHDA, CDR2 SQIVND (reference sequence). Trimming stripped 3 bases from V and 0 bases from J, with 12 bases between. CDR3 length: 16 amino acids. CDR3 amino acids: CASSMSAGYSNQPQHF. For the CDR3, the DNA is TGTGCCAGTAGTATGTCGGCAGGATATAGCAATCAGCCCCAGCATTTT.

V gene TRBV19 combines with J gene TRBJ1-5, with TRBD1 matching over 7 bases. V dropped 6 bases and J dropped 4; count of bases not matched to a gene: 6. This CDR3 comprises 14 residues. Germline CDR1 is LNHDA and CDR2 is SQIVND (reference sequence). The CDR3 region is CASRPRTGNQPQHF. The CDR3, as DNA: TGTGCCAGTAGGCCTCGGACAGGTAATCAGCCCCAGCATTTT.

The CDR3 DNA reads TGTGCCAGCAGCCAGGGACAGGGGGACTACGAGCAGTACTTC. Amino acid sequence: CASSQGQGDYEQYF. This chain connects TRBV6-5 to TRBJ2-7; TRBD1 matches at 11 bases. This CDR3 spans 14 amino acids. Germline CDR1 and CDR2: MNHEY and SVGAGI. Germline trimming cut 6 bases from V and 3 bases from J; bases unmatched to any gene: 4.

The genes are TRBV6-6 and TRBJ1-5, with 9 bases that match TRBD1. This CDR3 contains 14 residues. V was clipped by 5 bases and J by 3 bases; unmatched bases: 2. The germline V gene encodes CDR1 MNHNY and CDR2 SVGAGI (reference sequence). CDR3 region: CASSRTGVNQPQHF. DNA of the CDR3: TGTGCCAGCAGTCGGACAGGGGTCAATCAGCCCCAGCATTTT.

The chain carries TRBV6-2 or TRBV6-3 and TRBJ1-1; D possibly corresponds to TRBD1 (5 bases). The CDR3 loop spans 13 amino acids. In germline, CDR1 is MNHEY, CDR2 SVGEGT. V lost 3 bases and J 11 bases, leaving 16 bases between the germline ends. The CDR3 nucleotides are TGTGCCAGCAGTTATCCGGGGCAGGCGGGGGCTTTCTTT. This translates into CASSYPGQAGAFF.

The genes are TRBV14 and TRBJ2-7; D might be TRBD2 (6 bases). The CDR3 extends over 16 amino acids. Germline values: CDR1 SGHDN, CDR2 FVKESK. V was clipped by 1 base and J by 2 bases, with 15 bases between them. For the CDR3, the DNA is TGTGCCAGCAGCCAAGTACCGGGACTCCCTACCTACGAGCAGTACTTC. Amino acids: CASSQVPGLPTYEQYF.

V and J are TRBV18 and TRBJ1-6, with 8 bases lining up with TRBD1. The length of the CDR3 is 17 residues. Trimming cost V 3 bases and J 8 bases; bases outside gene matches: 12. Germline V gives CDR1 KGHSH, CDR2 LQKENI. Here the CDR3 DNA reads TGTGCCAGCTCACCCCGACCGGGGGGACAGGATTATTCACCCCTCCACTTT. Its translation: CASSPRPGGQDYSPLHF.

The V and J genes are TRBV11-2 and TRBJ2-7; D gene ambiguous. Between the trimmed V and J ends, which lost 6 bases and 2 bases, there was a span of 14 bases. The CDR3 is 14 amino acids. Germline assignment: CDR1 SGHAT and CDR2 FQNNGV. CDR3 DNA sequence: TGTGCCAGCAGTCGACCAGGCCAGACCTACGAGCAGTACTTC. Translating gives CASSRPGQTYEQYF.

This clone has only one observation. The chain couples TRBV14 to TRBJ2-5, with 9 positions matching TRBD2. CDR1 and CDR2 from the germline V gene are SGHDN and FVKESK. J gave up 5 bases and V 2 bases, and 9 bases lay outside the gene matches. CDR3 length: 16 residues. The CDR3 spells CASSQLGGGARETQYF. The DNA of the CDR3 is TGTGCCAGCAGCCAACTCGGCGGGGGGGCCAGGGAGACCCAGTACTTC.

The rearrangement links TRBV21-1 to TRBJ1-6. TRBV21-1 is labeled a pseudogene. This CDR3 contains 15 residues. The CDR3 sequence: CASSKVGQEGSPLHF. DNA for the CDR3: TGTGCCAGCAGCAAAGTCGGGCAGGAGGGGTCACCCCTCCACTTT.

The chain joins TRBV28 to TRBJ1-1; a weak D match, TRBD1 (5 bases). CDR1 is MDHEN, CDR2 SYDVKM, per germline. The CDR3 length is 12 residues. V was clipped by 1 base and J by 10 bases, with 10 bases between them. This CDR3 reads CASSLLGQRAFF. In nucleotides, the CDR3 is TGTGCCAGCAGTTTATTGGGGCAGCGAGCTTTCTTT. The whole variable domain, remainder taken from reference TRBV28 and TRBJ1-1, is DVKVTQSSRYLVKRTGEKVFLECVQDMDHENMFWYRQDPGLGLRLIYFSYDVKMKEKGDIPEGYSVSREKKERFSLILESASTNQTSMYLCASSLLGQRAFFGQGTRLTVV.

CDR3 loop: CASSLADRAAFGGYTF. The CDR3 DNA reads TGTGCCAGCAGCTTAGCGGACAGGGCGGCTTTCGGGGGCTACACCTTC. The chain joins TRBV7-2 to TRBJ1-2; the match to TRBD1 covers 8 bases. The CDR3 runs 16 residues. The junction had 11 bases not matched to a gene; V was cut back by 0 bases and J by 8 bases. Germline CDR1 and CDR2: SGHTA and FQGNSA.

V is TRBV5-8 and J is TRBJ2-1; a weak D match, TRBD2 (6 bases). The germline V gene has CDR1 SGHTS and CDR2 YDEGEE. Trimming stripped 4 bases from V and 0 bases from J, with 8 bases between. The CDR3 is 14 residues long. Here the CDR3 reads CASSRGSSYNEQFF. Written as DNA, the CDR3 is TGTGCCAGCAGCCGGGGGAGCTCCTACAATGAGCAGTTCTTC.

The chain recombines TRBV5-6 with TRBJ1-2; D is uncertain. Germline V lookup: CDR1 SGHDT, CDR2 YYEEEE. This CDR3 comprises 15 residues. V lost 3 bases and J lost 3, with 15 bases in between. Here the CDR3 reads CASSWRGLVDYGYTF. The CDR3 DNA reads TGTGCCAGCAGCTGGCGGGGTCTTGTTGACTATGGCTACACCTTC. Together with reference TRBV5-6 and TRBJ1-2, the CDR3 gives the full variable domain: DAGVTQSPTHLIKTRGQQVTLRCSPKSGHDTVSWYQQALGQGPQFIFQYYEEEERQRGNFPDRFSGHQFPNYSSELNVNALLLGDSALYLCASSWRGLVDYGYTFGSGTRLTVV.

J is TRBJ2-7 and V is TRBV20-1; no reliable D call. V was shortened by 3 bases and J by 0 bases, with 6 bases between the two germline ends. Germline lookup yields CDR1 DFQATT and CDR2 SNEGSKA (reference sequence). The CDR3 is 12 amino acids. The DNA for the CDR3 is TGCAGTGCTAGTCTGAGCTCCTACGAGCAGTACTTC. Its translation is CSASLSSYEQYF.

The rearrangement uses TRBV6-5 and TRBJ1-2; possible D gene TRBD1, 5 bases. The CDR3 totals 12 residues. Germline-derived CDR1 and CDR2 are MNHEY and SVGAGI. With 6 bases removed from V and 4 bases from J, the gap between germline ends came to 9 bases. The CDR3: CASRQGSYGYTF. In DNA form, the CDR3 reads TGTGCCAGCAGGCAGGGTTCCTATGGCTACACCTTC.

The chain carries TRBV5-6 and TRBJ1-3; weak D call: TRBD1 (5 bases). The CDR3 spans 16 residues. The V end lost 4 bases, the J end lost 0 bases, and 14 bases lay between the germline ends. Per the germline V gene, CDR1 is SGHDT and CDR2 is YYEEEE. The CDR3 spells CASSRERGLSGNTIYF. CDR3 nucleotide sequence: TGTGCCAGCAGCCGGGAAAGGGGACTCTCTGGAAACACCATATATTTT.

The chain employs TRBV7-9 and TRBJ2-7, with D possibly matching TRBD1 (6 bases). Trimming removed 5 bases at V and 7 bases at J, with 18 bases between. Germline values: CDR1 SEHNR, CDR2 FQNEAQ (reference sequence). The CDR3 runs 14 residues. CDR3 nucleotides: TGTGCCAGCAGCCGCAACACAGGGTATGGGGAGCAGTACTTC. Translating gives CASSRNTGYGEQYF.

About this clone: The junction departs from the called germline gene at one end, perhaps through a read error. The chain's CDR3 is CASSYSYDINF. The CDR3 DNA follows: TGTGCCAGCAGTTACTCTTATGACATTAACTTC. The chain has TRBV6-6 and TRBJ2-7, with unresolved D. From germline, CDR1 is MNHNY and CDR2 SVGAGI (reference sequence). The CDR3 is made up of 11 amino acids.

The chain is built from TRBV6-2 or TRBV6-3 and TRBJ2-1; 9 nucleotides line up with TRBD1. The CDR3 totals 16 residues. Losses at the gene ends were 5 bases for V and 5 bases for J; bases not matched to a gene: 10. Germline CDR1 MNHEY, CDR2 SVGEGT. The CDR3 nucleotides are TGTGCCAGCAGTGCCTCCGGGACAGGGCGTGACAATGAGCAGTTCTTC. As protein: CASSASGTGRDNEQFF.

The genes are TRBV9 and TRBJ2-7; TRBD1 might be the D (6 bases). Germline loops: CDR1 SGDLS, CDR2 YYNGEE. The V end was cut by 4 bases, the J end by 1 base, with 27 bases between. The CDR3 spans 19 residues. CDR3 residues: CASSPTTQGGPGRSYEQYF. CDR3 bases: TGTGCCAGCAGCCCAACCACACAGGGCGGGCCGGGACGGTCCTACGAGCAGTACTTC.

The rearrangement links TRBV30 to TRBJ1-2; no definite D call. The germline gives CDR1 GTSNPN, CDR2 SVGIG (reference sequence). Deletions cut 4 bases from V and 3 bases from J, with 9 bases between. The CDR3 has 12 residues. The CDR3 DNA sequence: TGTGCCTGGATTGTAGCCGACTATGGCTACACCTTC. As protein: CAWIVADYGYTF.

The chain combines TRBV29-1 with TRBJ2-3; 8 bases line up with TRBD2. V lost 6 bases to trimming and J lost 0 bases; unmatched junction nucleotides: 2. The CDR3 has 13 residues. Germline CDR1 and CDR2: SQVTM and ANQGSEA. CDR3 in DNA: TGCAGCGTCGAGCGGGGGAGCACAGATACGCAGTATTTT. It encodes CSVERGSTDTQYF.

This chain connects TRBV6-2 or TRBV6-3 to TRBJ1-2; D not certain. Germline V lookup: CDR1 MNHEY, CDR2 SVGEGT. The CDR3 has 13 residues. Trimming took 3 bases from V and 7 from J, leaving 12 bases between them. DNA of the CDR3: TGTGCCAGCAGTTATAACCAGGCTGGTGGCTACACCTTC. This encodes CASSYNQAGGYTF.

The chain links TRBV5-1 to TRBJ1-1; D call uncertain. Germline loops: CDR1 SGHRS, CDR2 YFSETQ. Trimming left V 1 base short and J 1 base short, with 5 bases between. The length of the CDR3 is 13 residues. The CDR3 region is CASSLPQNTEAFF. CDR3 in DNA: TGCGCCAGCAGCTTGCCACAGAACACTGAAGCTTTCTTT. The variable domain in full, completed from reference TRBV5-1 and TRBJ1-1, reads KAGVTQTPRYLIKTRGQQVTLSCSPISGHRSVSWYQQTPGQGLQFLFEYFSETQRNKGNFPGRFSGRQFSNSRSEMNVSTLELGDSALYLCASSLPQNTEAFFGQGTRLTVV.

The CDR3 sequence is CSAPAYNEQFF. CDR3 nucleotides: TGCAGTGCCCCCGCGTACAATGAGCAGTTCTTC. The V and J genes are TRBV20-1 and TRBJ2-1, with D hard to call. The CDR3 is 11 residues long. Germline values: CDR1 DFQATT, CDR2 SNEGSKA (reference sequence). V lost 6 bases and J lost 4, with 7 bases in between.

V usage is TRBV4-1 and J usage is TRBJ2-1; 9 nucleotides align to TRBD2. V shed 1 base, J shed 10 bases, and the junction held 8 bases outside the gene matches. The CDR3 has 15 amino acids. Germline V lookup: CDR1 MGHRA, CDR2 YSYEKL. CDR3 DNA: TGCGCCAGCAGCCAAGTTGGGCTAGCGGGGTGGGAGCAGTTCTTC. It specifies CASSQVGLAGWEQFF.